The T cell receptor (beta chain) described here comes from a study of blood T cell repertoires in COVID-19. The CDR3 totals 16 residues. After removal of 3 bases from V and 4 bases from J, the junction contained 12 bases not matched to a gene. The V gene's germline CDR1 is SGDLS and CDR2 YYNGEE. The table came from immunoSEQ multiplex PCR; TCRdb's copy has only in-frame clones and leaves some out. The data show 110,000 to 150,000 clones, approximately 87% seen once. The sample holds a few counts of this clone. The rearrangement joins TRBV9 to TRBJ1-2; TRBD1 matches at 7 bases. Sample: PBMCs or T cells enriched from blood (not recorded which). The receptor comes from a man aged 55 to 69 who had recovered from COVID-19. In DNA, the CDR3 is TGTGCCAGCAGCGCCAAGACGAACAGGGGTGGCTATGGCTACACCTTC. The encoded protein is CASSAKTNRGGYGYTF.